These T cell receptor beta chains were read from a single sample in a study of blood T cell repertoires in COVID-19. The data were produced by immunoSEQ multiplex PCR, yet TCRdb's version contains in-frame clones alone and is incomplete. The table records about 200,000 clones, 80% of them present only once. Material for sequencing was PBMCs or T cells enriched from blood (not recorded which). These receptor sequences come from a woman aged 40 to 49 with acute COVID-19. Both conserved end residues are part of each CDR3. D genes are given only for firm matches. Clone size, where shown, is once, few, many, or a class for clones that have expanded.

J,V,D,size,CDR3,DNA
TRBJ2-7,TRBV14,TRBD2,.,CASSRPGLAWYEQYF,TGTGCCAGCAGCCGACCGGGACTAGCGTGGTACGAGCAGTACTTC
TRBJ1-5,TRBV7-3,.,.,CASSPTAGQPQHF,TGTGCCAGCAGCCCAACAGCGGGTCAGCCCCAGCATTTT
TRBJ1-5,TRBV28,TRBD1,.,CASSSTPDRANQPQHF,TGTGCCAGCAGTTCCACTCCCGACAGGGCCAATCAGCCCCAGCATTTT
TRBJ1-3,TRBV18,.,.,CASSPSGTSLSGNTIYF,TGTGCCAGCTCACCTTCCGGGACATCCCTTTCTGGAAACACCATATATTTT
TRBJ2-3,TRBV29-1,.,.,CSVVTQGDTQYF,TGCAGCGTTGTTACCCAGGGAGATACGCAGTATTTT
TRBJ2-5,TRBV29-1,TRBD1,.,CSVSLGQAQETQYF,TGCAGCGTTTCCCTAGGACAGGCCCAAGAGACCCAGTACTTC
TRBJ1-6,TRBV6-5,.,.,CASSYSTQNSSPLHF,TGTGCCAGCAGTTACTCGACACAGAACAGTTCACCCCTCCACTTT
TRBJ1-3,TRBV6-6,.,.,CASSRQPGRLSGNTIYF,TGTGCCAGCAGTCGACAGCCCGGGAGGCTTTCTGGAAACACCATATATTTT
TRBJ2-7,TRBV10-3,TRBD1,.,CAISDEGARNEQYF,TGTGCCATCAGTGACGAGGGGGCGCGGAACGAGCAGTACTTC
TRBJ1-1,TRBV5-1,.,.,CASSPWTRNTEAFF,TGCGCCAGCAGCCCGTGGACAAGGAACACTGAAGCTTTCTTT
TRBJ1-2,TRBV7-2,TRBD1,.,CASSAQTGINYGYTF,TGTGCCAGCAGCGCCCAGACAGGGATTAACTATGGCTACACCTTC
TRBJ2-7,TRBV2,.,few,CASSEVLDRSDEQYF,TGTGCCAGCAGTGAGGTTTTGGACAGATCGGACGAGCAGTACTTC
TRBJ2-1,TRBV7-2,.,.,CASSGQSGQFF,TGTGCCAGCAGCGGGCAGAGCGGGCAGTTCTTC
TRBJ2-5,TRBV11-2,TRBD2,.,CASSKTSGGASETQYF,TGTGCCAGCAGCAAAACTAGCGGGGGGGCCTCAGAGACCCAGTACTTC
TRBJ1-5,TRBV19,TRBD1,.,CASSPLTGEAQPQHF,TGTGCCAGTAGCCCTTTGACAGGGGAAGCTCAGCCCCAGCATTTT
TRBJ1-1,TRBV7-2,TRBD1,.,CASSLALQGAAFF,TGTGCCAGCAGCTTAGCGCTTCAGGGGGCCGCTTTCTTT
TRBJ2-2,TRBV14,.,.,CASRRQGNGELFF,TGTGCCAGCAGACGCCAGGGGAACGGGGAGCTGTTTTTT
TRBJ2-1,TRBV27,TRBD2,.,CASSPLTSGRYNEQFF,TGTGCCAGCAGTCCTCTTACTAGCGGGAGGTACAATGAGCAGTTCTTC
TRBJ1-4,TRBV24-1,.,.,CATSAGRGSSNEKLFF,TGTGCCACCAGTGCCGGGCGGGGGAGTTCGAATGAAAAACTGTTTTTT
TRBJ2-5,TRBV4-2,.,.,CASSQAGRGAHNQETQYF,TGTGCCAGCAGCCAAGCAGGACGGGGGGCACACAACCAAGAGACCCAGTACTTC
TRBJ1-1,TRBV7-2,.,.,CASSPPNMNTEAFF,TGTGCCAGCAGCCCACCGAACATGAACACTGAAGCTTTCTTT
TRBJ2-7,TRBV6-5,TRBD2,.,CASQFEGGGAHEQYF,TGTGCCAGTCAATTTGAGGGCGGGGGAGCGCACGAGCAGTACTTC
TRBJ2-6,TRBV11-2,.,.,CASSVANTGANVLTF,TGTGCCAGCAGCGTCGCTAATACTGGGGCCAACGTCCTGACTTTC
TRBJ1-5,TRBV19,.,.,CASSPGQRGNQPQHF,TGTGCCAGTAGTCCCGGACAGCGGGGAAATCAGCCCCAGCATTTT
TRBJ1-1,TRBV13,.,.,CASSLQENTEAFF,TGTGCCAGCAGTTTACAGGAGAACACTGAAGCTTTCTTT
TRBJ2-3,TRBV5-6,.,.,CASSLELLSSTDTQYF,TGTGCCAGCAGCTTAGAGTTGCTTTCTAGCACAGATACGCAGTATTTT
TRBJ1-1,TRBV30,.,.,CAWSSGAPAFF,TGTGCCTGGAGTTCAGGGGCTCCGGCTTTCTTT
TRBJ2-2,TRBV19,.,few,CASSGRGGWDGELFF,TGTGCCAGTAGTGGGCGCGGGGGCTGGGACGGGGAGCTGTTTTTT
TRBJ1-1,TRBV11-3,.,.,CASSLGGGLSEAFF,TGTGCCAGCAGCTTAGGAGGGGGTTTGTCTGAAGCTTTCTTT
TRBJ2-3,TRBV6-1,.,.,CASSGEDIDLVSDTQYF,TGTGCCAGCAGTGGGGAGGACATCGACTTAGTATCAGATACGCAGTATTTT
TRBJ2-7,TRBV19,.,.,CASSTRSHSEQYF,TGTGCCAGTAGTACCCGGTCCCACTCCGAGCAGTACTTC
TRBJ1-6,TRBV30,TRBD1,.,CAWRGGTGKNSPLHF,TGTGCCTGGAGAGGTGGGACAGGGAAAAATTCACCCCTCCACTTT
TRBJ2-1,TRBV19,.,few,CASSITRSEQFF,TGTGCCAGTAGTATAACAAGATCGGAGCAGTTCTTC
TRBJ1-1,TRBV2,TRBD1,.,CASLWTGATEAFF,TGTGCCAGCTTATGGACAGGGGCAACTGAAGCTTTCTTT
TRBJ2-4,TRBV29-1,.,.,CSVVTPLAKNIQYF,TGCAGCGTTGTTACACCTCTAGCCAAAAACATTCAGTACTTC
TRBJ1-4,TRBV5-4,.,.,CASTQRPEDEKLFF,TGTGCCAGCACCCAGCGGCCAGAGGATGAAAAACTGTTTTTT
TRBJ2-1,TRBV10-2,.,.,CASTGVESWKTGVRVFYNEQFF,TGCGCCAGCACCGGGGTTGAGTCTTGGAAAACGGGGGTGCGGGTTTTCTACAATGAGCAGTTCTTC
TRBJ1-2,TRBV20-1,TRBD1,.,CSASRGQGDYGYTF,TGCAGTGCTAGTCGGGGACAGGGGGACTATGGCTACACCTTC
TRBJ2-5,TRBV3-1/TRBV3-2,TRBD2,.,CASSFRLAGKTQYF,TGTGCCAGCAGCTTTCGACTAGCCGGGAAGACCCAGTACTTC
TRBJ1-2,TRBV5-1,.,once,CASSLAEVYSGYTF,TGCGCCAGCAGCTTGGCCGAGGTTTACTCTGGCTACACCTTC
TRBJ1-1,TRBV19,.,many,CASSRAASEAFF,TGTGCCAGTAGTAGGGCGGCTAGCGAAGCTTTCTTT
TRBJ1-4,TRBV5-1,TRBD1,.,CASSGQGALGNEKLFF,TGCGCCAGCAGCGGACAGGGGGCTCTCGGTAATGAAAAACTGTTTTTT
TRBJ2-1,TRBV27,TRBD2,few,CASSRTRTSGSSYNEQFF,TGTGCCAGCAGTCGTACCCGGACTAGCGGTAGCTCCTACAATGAGCAGTTCTTC
TRBJ2-1,TRBV9,.,.,CASSVVEGQTEQFF,TGTGCCAGCAGCGTAGTGGAGGGTCAAACTGAGCAGTTCTTC
TRBJ2-3,TRBV13,.,.,CASSLVGGLPTDTQYF,TGTGCCAGCAGCTTAGTGGGGGGTCTACCCACAGATACGCAGTATTTT
TRBJ2-1,TRBV6-4,TRBD1,many,CASSDSGTGGNEQFF,TGTGCCAGCAGTGACTCGGGGACAGGGGGCAATGAGCAGTTCTTC
TRBJ1-5,TRBV5-4,.,few,CASSIGSYSNQPQHF,TGTGCCAGCAGCATAGGGAGTTATAGCAATCAGCCCCAGCATTTT
TRBJ2-7,TRBV5-1,TRBD1,.,CASSPTQGQGGEEQYF,TGCGCCAGCAGCCCGACCCAGGGACAGGGTGGTGAAGAGCAGTACTTC
TRBJ1-2,TRBV4-1,TRBD1,.,CASSQAGQGAHGYTF,TGCGCCAGCAGCCAAGCGGGACAGGGGGCACATGGCTACACCTTC
TRBJ1-1,TRBV18,.,.,CASSPKHRENTEAFF,TGTGCCAGCTCACCAAAACACCGGGAGAACACTGAAGCTTTCTTT
TRBJ1-5,TRBV30,.,.,CAWTLSGRSNQPQHF,TGTGCCTGGACCCTGAGCGGGCGGAGCAATCAGCCCCAGCATTTT
TRBJ2-7,TRBV28,.,.,CASSLAYEQYF,TGTGCCAGCAGCCTAGCCTACGAGCAGTACTTC